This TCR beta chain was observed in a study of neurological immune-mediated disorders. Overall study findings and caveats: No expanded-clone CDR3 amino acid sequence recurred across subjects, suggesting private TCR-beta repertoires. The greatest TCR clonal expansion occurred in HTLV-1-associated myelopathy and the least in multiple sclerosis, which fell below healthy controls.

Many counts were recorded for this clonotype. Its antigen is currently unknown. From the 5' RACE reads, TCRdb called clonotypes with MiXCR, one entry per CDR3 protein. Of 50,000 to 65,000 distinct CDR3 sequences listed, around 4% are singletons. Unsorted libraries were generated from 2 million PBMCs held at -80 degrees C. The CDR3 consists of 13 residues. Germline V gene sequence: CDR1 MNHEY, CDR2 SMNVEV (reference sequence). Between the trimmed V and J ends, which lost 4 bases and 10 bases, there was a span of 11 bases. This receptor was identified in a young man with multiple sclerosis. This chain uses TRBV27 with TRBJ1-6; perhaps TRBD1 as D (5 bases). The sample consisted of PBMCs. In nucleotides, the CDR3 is TGTGCCAGCAGTTGGGACCAGGAATCACCCCTCCACTTT. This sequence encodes CASSWDQESPLHF.